This T cell receptor beta chain appears in the sequencing data of a study of blood T cells in healthy people across ages. The V and J ends lost 5 bases and 4 bases respectively, with 17 bases between them. The germline CDR1 and CDR2 sequences are MNHEY and SMNVEV (reference sequence). The CDR3 runs to 15 residues. Alongside a J-beta primer mix, a sample-barcoded 5' primer served in a second PCR lasting 7 to 11 cycles. From the 5' RACE reads, TCRdb called clonotypes with MiXCR, one entry per CDR3 protein. The sample comprises 800,000 to 1,000,000 distinct CDR3 sequences, around 48% of which are singletons, and about an eighth rests with the top ten.

The chain links TRBV27 to TRBJ1-1, with a weak D call TRBD1 (6 bases). Sample: blood. This sequence was found in a man in his thirties or forties in good health. The CDR3 region is CASSPYTGFLTEAFF. CDR3 nucleotide sequence: TGTGCCAGCAGTCCATACACAGGGTTTCTCACTGAAGCTTTCTTT.